The clone carrying this T cell receptor (beta chain) was seen a few times. cDNA synthesis used the whole RNA isolate, giving expressed TCRB sequences. Clones were read by immunoSEQ multiplex PCR, and TCRdb kept only the in-frame ones, dropping some. This repertoire shows hundreds of thousands of clones, about 70% found once; its top ten account for around 0.057%. The data belong to a study of beta chain features in type 1 diabetes. CD4+ naive, central memory, regulatory and stem cell-like memory subsets were isolated by sorting on CD45RO/CCR7/CD25/CD127/CD95/CD27. Sorted populations all had greater than 98% purity. The TCR was taken from a man aged 25-45 years in good health. The specimen sequenced was naive CD4+ T cells from blood.

The DNA for the CDR3 is TGTGCCAGCAGCCAAGGGGCAGGGGGAACAGGGACTGAAGCTTTCTTT. Translating it yields CASSQGAGGTGTEAFF. This chain connects TRBV4-2 to TRBJ1-1, with 7 bases fitting TRBD1. Germline CDR1 is LGHNA and CDR2 is YNFKEQ. This CDR3 comprises 16 residues. V gave up 1 base and J gave up 5 bases; unmatched junction bases: 10.